These 9 T cell receptor beta chains originate from one sample sequenced in a study of T cell responses to AZD1222 COVID-19 vaccine. The data were produced by immunoSEQ multiplex PCR, yet TCRdb's version contains in-frame clones alone and is incomplete. Of fewer than 90,000 clones listed, roughly 87% are singletons. The source was peripheral blood, collected on day 0 of AZD1222 vaccination. The receptors here all came from an adult in good health.

The gene calls are TRBV5-8 and TRBJ2-7, with 8 bases that match TRBD1. Per the germline V gene, CDR1 is SGHTS and CDR2 is YDEGEE. The CDR3 contains 16 residues. Losses at the gene ends were 4 bases for V and 2 bases for J; bases not matched to a gene: 11. The CDR3 loop is CASSRIFGTGPYEQYF. DNA for the CDR3: TGTGCCAGCAGCAGAATCTTCGGGACAGGACCCTACGAGCAGTACTTC.

The V call is TRBV27, the J call TRBJ1-2, with D possibly TRBD1 on 5 matching bases. The germline V gene has CDR1 MNHEY and CDR2 SMNVEV (reference sequence). The CDR3 has 14 residues. V gave up 5 bases and J gave up 5 bases, with 15 bases separating them. The CDR3 protein is CASSAGARRYGYTF. The CDR3 coding sequence is TGTGCCAGCAGTGCCGGGGCAAGGAGGTATGGCTACACCTTC.

The rearrangement uses TRBV21-1 and TRBJ1-5; the D call TRBD1 from the table was never checked on the DNA. TRBV21-1 is a known pseudogene. This CDR3 spans 16 amino acids. CDR3 protein: CASSDVDRGGNQPQHF. The DNA for the CDR3 is TGTGCCAGCAGCGACGTTGACAGGGGCGGCAATCAGCCCCAGCATTTT.

This chain uses TRBV15 with TRBJ1-1, with D unresolved. This CDR3 contains 13 residues. Germline V gene data show CDR1 as LNHNV and CDR2 as YYDKDF (reference sequence). The germline V and J ends were trimmed by 0 bases and 11 bases, with 13 bases remaining between them. The CDR3 protein is CATSRDRKGDAFF. In DNA form, the CDR3 reads TGTGCCACCAGCAGAGATCGAAAGGGCGACGCTTTCTTT.

The V gene is TRBV7-3, the J gene TRBJ1-2, with TRBD1 matching over 8 bases. V trimming: 4 bases; J trimming: 14 bases; junction bases outside the gene matches: 9. From germline, CDR1 is SGHTA and CDR2 FQGTGA. The CDR3 runs 12 residues. The CDR3 nucleotides are TGTGCCAGCAGCTCCGGACAGGGTAGAGTTACCTTC. This gives the protein CASSSGQGRVTF.

Written as DNA, the CDR3 is TGTGCCAGCAGCTTAGACAGGGTGGGTGGCATTCAGTACTTC. Translated, it gives CASSLDRVGGIQYF. V and J are TRBV7-3 and TRBJ2-4, with 7 bases identical to TRBD1. This CDR3 is built from 14 residues. The V segment lost 2 bases and the J segment 9 bases; nucleotides outside the gene matches: 7. Per germline, CDR1 SGHTA and CDR2 FQGTGA. Filled out from reference TRBV7-3 and TRBJ2-4, the complete variable domain reads GAGVSQTPSNKVTEKGKYVELRCDPISGHTALYWYRQSLGQGPEFLIYFQGTGAADDSGLPNDRFFAVRPEGSVSTLKIQRTERGDSAVYLCASSLDRVGGIQYFGAGTRLSVL.

A single count supports this clone. The chain is built from TRBV1 and TRBJ2-3; the table's D call, TRBD2, was not checked against the DNA. TRBV1 has pseudogene status. CDR3 length equals 16 residues. CDR3 nucleotide sequence: TGCACCAGCAGTCCCCCCGCTAGCGGTGGATCAGATACGCAGTATTTT. Amino acids: CTSSPPASGGSDTQYF.

CDR3 bases: TGTGCCAGCAGTTTGGCAGGGGTATACAATGAGCAGTTCTTC. Its translation is CASSLAGVYNEQFF. The chain carries TRBV6-5 and TRBJ2-1, with TRBD1 as a possible D gene (6 bases). The length of the CDR3 is 14 residues. The V end was cut by 4 bases, the J end by 4 bases, with 11 bases between. The germline V gene encodes CDR1 MNHEY and CDR2 SVGAGI.

The V gene is TRBV11-2, the J gene TRBJ2-1; 11 bases align to TRBD2. Germline CDR1 reads SGHAT; CDR2 reads FQNNGV. V shed 4 bases and J 6 bases; nucleotides not matched to a gene: 8. This CDR3 has 16 amino acids. Here the CDR3 DNA reads TGTGCCAGCAGCTCCCATAGCGGGAGGGCCCTCAATGAGCAGTTCTTC. It translates to CASSSHSGRALNEQFF.